One T cell receptor (beta chain) is described in this entry. Its antigen remains unidentified. CDR3 length: 17 amino acids. Per the germline V gene, CDR1 is SGHNT and CDR2 is YYREEE (reference sequence). Trimming cost V 1 base and J 6 bases; bases outside gene matches: 11. Sorting gave populations that all exceeded 95% purity. The entry originates in a study of beta chain features in type 1 diabetes. Findings of the study overall: Researchers report that Type 1 diabetes patients had moderately but significantly shorter TCRB CDR3s across all four CD4+ subsets.

The isolated RNA, all of it, was reverse transcribed, so expressed TCRB transcripts were what got sequenced. Clones were read by immunoSEQ multiplex PCR, and TCRdb kept only the in-frame ones, dropping some. The sample includes roughly 160,000 clones, around 8% seen only once; the top ten take 0.94%. The sequencing input was central memory CD4+ T cells from blood. The clonotype comes from a woman in her thirties or forties with type 1 diabetes. This chain uses TRBV5-4 with TRBJ2-1, with 9 bases matching TRBD2. The CDR3 spells CASSLKRLAGPSNEQFF. The CDR3 coding sequence is TGTGCCAGCAGCTTGAAGCGTCTAGCGGGACCTAGCAATGAGCAGTTCTTC.